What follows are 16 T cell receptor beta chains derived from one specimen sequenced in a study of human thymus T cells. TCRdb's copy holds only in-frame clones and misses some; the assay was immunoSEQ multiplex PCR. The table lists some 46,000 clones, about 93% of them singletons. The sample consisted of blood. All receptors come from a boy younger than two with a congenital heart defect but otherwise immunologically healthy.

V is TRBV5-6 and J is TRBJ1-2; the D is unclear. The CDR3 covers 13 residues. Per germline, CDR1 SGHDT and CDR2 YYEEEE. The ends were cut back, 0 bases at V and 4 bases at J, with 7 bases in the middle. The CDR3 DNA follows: TGTGCCAGCAGCTTGGGGGCGACCTATGGCTACACCTTC. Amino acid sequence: CASSLGATYGYTF.

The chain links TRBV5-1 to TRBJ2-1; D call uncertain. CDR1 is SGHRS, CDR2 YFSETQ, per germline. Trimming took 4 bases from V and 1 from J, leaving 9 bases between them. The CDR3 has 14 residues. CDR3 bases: TGCGCCAGCAGCGAGGACCCTTCCTACAATGAGCAGTTCTTC. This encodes CASSEDPSYNEQFF.

CDR3 bases: TGCGCCAGCAGCTTACTAGCGGGGGGGCTGGAGACCCAGTACTTC. Protein product: CASSLLAGGLETQYF. The chain combines TRBV5-1 with TRBJ2-5, with 13 bases that match TRBD2. Germline loops: CDR1 SGHRS, CDR2 YFSETQ. The CDR3 is 15 amino acids. V trimming: 2 bases; J trimming: 5 bases; junction bases outside the gene matches: 3.

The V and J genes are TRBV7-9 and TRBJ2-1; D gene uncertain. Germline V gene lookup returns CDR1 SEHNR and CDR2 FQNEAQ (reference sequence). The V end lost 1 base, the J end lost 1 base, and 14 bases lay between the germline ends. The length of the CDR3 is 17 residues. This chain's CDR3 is CASSLGEGLRSYNEQFF. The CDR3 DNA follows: TGTGCCAGCAGCTTAGGGGAAGGTCTGCGTTCCTACAATGAGCAGTTCTTC.

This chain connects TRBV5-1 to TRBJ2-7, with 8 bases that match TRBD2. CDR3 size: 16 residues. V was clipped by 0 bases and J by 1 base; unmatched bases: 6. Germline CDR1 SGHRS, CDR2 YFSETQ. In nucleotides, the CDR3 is TGCGCCAGCAGCTTGGCATTTAGCGGGGTGTCCTACGAGCAGTACTTC. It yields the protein CASSLAFSGVSYEQYF.

CDR3 bases: TGCGCCAGCAGCCAAGTGGGGGCACAGGGGGCAGGCGACTATGGCTACACCTTC. This gives the protein CASSQVGAQGAGDYGYTF. The chain is built from TRBV4-1 and TRBJ1-2; TRBD1 matches 9 bases. This CDR3 comprises 18 residues. Germline V gene lookup returns CDR1 MGHRA and CDR2 YSYEKL. The ends lost 1 base at V and 3 bases at J; junction bases unmatched: 12.

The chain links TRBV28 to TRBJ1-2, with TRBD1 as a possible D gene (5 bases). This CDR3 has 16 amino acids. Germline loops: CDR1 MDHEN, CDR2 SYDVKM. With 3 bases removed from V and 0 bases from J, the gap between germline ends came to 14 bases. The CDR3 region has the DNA TGTGCCAGCAGTTTTGGGGACCGCCCAGCTAACTATGGCTACACCTTC. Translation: CASSFGDRPANYGYTF.

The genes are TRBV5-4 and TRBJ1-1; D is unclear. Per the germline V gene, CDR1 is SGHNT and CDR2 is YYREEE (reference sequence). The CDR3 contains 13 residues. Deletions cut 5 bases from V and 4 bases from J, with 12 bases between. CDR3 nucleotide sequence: TGTGCCAGCAGTTCGACATTCCGCACTGAAGCTTTCTTT. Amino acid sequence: CASSSTFRTEAFF.

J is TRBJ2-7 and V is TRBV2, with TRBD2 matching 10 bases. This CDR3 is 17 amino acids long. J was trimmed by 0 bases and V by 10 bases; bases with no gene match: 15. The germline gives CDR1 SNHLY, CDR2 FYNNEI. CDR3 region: CATQWPSGGLNSYEQYF. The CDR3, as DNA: TGTGCCACCCAGTGGCCTAGCGGGGGACTTAACTCCTACGAGCAGTACTTC.

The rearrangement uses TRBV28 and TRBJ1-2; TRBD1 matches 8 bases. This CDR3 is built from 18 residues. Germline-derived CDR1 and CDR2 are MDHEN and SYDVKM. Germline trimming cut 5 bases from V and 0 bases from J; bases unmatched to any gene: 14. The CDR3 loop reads CASSTVFGTGWANYGYTF. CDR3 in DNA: TGTGCCAGCAGTACGGTCTTTGGGACAGGTTGGGCTAACTATGGCTACACCTTC.

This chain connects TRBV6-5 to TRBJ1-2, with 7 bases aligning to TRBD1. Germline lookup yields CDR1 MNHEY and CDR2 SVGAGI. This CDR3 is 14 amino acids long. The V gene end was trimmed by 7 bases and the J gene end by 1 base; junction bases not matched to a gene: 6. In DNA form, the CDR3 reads TGTGCCAGCATGGAGGGGGCCTATAACTATGGCTACACCTTC. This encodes CASMEGAYNYGYTF.

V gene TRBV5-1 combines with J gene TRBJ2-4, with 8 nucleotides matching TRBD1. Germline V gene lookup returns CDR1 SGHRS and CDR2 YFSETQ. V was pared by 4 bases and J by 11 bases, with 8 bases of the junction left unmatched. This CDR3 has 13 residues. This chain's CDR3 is CASSLGTQGVQYF. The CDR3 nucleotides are TGCGCCAGCAGCCTCGGGACACAGGGGGTTCAGTACTTC.

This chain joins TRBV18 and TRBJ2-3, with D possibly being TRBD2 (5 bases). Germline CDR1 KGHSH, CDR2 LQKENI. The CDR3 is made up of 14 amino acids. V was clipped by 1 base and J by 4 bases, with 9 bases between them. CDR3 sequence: CASSPLGNADTQYF. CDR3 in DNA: TGTGCCAGCTCACCACTCGGGAATGCAGATACGCAGTATTTT. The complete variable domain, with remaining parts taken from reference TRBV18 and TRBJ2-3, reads NAGVMQNPRHLVRRRGQEARLRCSPMKGHSHVYWYRQLPEEGLKFMVYLQKENIIDESGMPKERFSAEFPKEGPSILRIQQVVRGDSAAYFCASSPLGNADTQYFGPGTRLTVL.

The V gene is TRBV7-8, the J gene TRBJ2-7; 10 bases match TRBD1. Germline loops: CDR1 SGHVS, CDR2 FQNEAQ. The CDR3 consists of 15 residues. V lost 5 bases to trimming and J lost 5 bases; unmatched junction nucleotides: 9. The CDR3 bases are TGTGCCAGCAGCCCAGGCCGGGACAGGGGCAACGAGCAGTACTTC. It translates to CASSPGRDRGNEQYF.

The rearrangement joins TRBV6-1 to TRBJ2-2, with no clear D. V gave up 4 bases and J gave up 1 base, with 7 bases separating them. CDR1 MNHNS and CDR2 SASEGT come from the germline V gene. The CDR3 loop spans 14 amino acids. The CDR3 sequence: CASSGSLNTGELFF. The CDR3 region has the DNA TGTGCCAGCAGTGGATCCTTGAACACCGGGGAGCTGTTTTTT.

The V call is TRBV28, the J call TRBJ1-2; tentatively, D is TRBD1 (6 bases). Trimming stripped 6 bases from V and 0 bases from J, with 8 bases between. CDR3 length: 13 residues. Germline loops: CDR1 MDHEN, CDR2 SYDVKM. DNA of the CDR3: TGTGCCAGCAGAAGGACAGCTAACTATGGCTACACCTTC. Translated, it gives CASRRTANYGYTF.